The 31 T cell receptor beta chains in this list originate from one sample, sequenced in a study of T cells in Graves' hyperthyroidism and ophthalmopathy (dated by TCRdb to the late 2010s). Library construction relied on multiplex PCR. Data came from an Illumina HiSeq 2000. Amplification of TCR beta CDR3 regions was carried out from RNA transcripts. For the first round of RT-PCR on the TCR CDR3, the HTBI primer set was used together with the Qiagen OneStep RT-PCR kit. The raw public reads went through TCRdb reprocessing: fastp at Q25, MiXCR clone calling, in-frame beta chains kept. Entries that share a CDR3 protein sequence are merged under the most common genes and DNA. For this sample there are approximately 690,000 distinct CDR3 sequences; about a fifth appear just once. The top ten clonotypes cover 34% of the sample. The sample taken for sequencing was blood. These receptor sequences come from a man between 25 and 39 years old with Graves' ophthalmopathy.

This clonotype was picked up many times. This chain uses TRBV12-3 or TRBV12-4 with TRBJ1-2; D is uncertain. Trimming cost V 6 bases and J 1 base, with 6 bases left between them. The CDR3 contains 12 residues. The CDR3: CASRNSNYGYTF. In nucleotides, the CDR3 is TGTGCCAGCAGAAATAGTAACTATGGCTACACCTTC.

The chain is built from TRBV27 and TRBJ2-3, with 8 bases lining up with TRBD2. Per germline, CDR1 MNHEY and CDR2 SMNVEV (reference sequence). Trimming at V came to 2 bases and at J to 3 bases, leaving 13 bases not matched to a gene. This CDR3 spans 18 amino acids. CDR3 region: CASSLSFVREGGTDTQYF. CDR3 DNA: TGTGCCAGCAGTTTAAGTTTCGTACGGGAGGGCGGGACAGATACGCAGTATTTT.

In its sample, this clonotype was seen many times. The chain uses TRBV11-2 and TRBJ2-1, with TRBD2 matching over 8 bases. This CDR3 is built from 19 residues. V gave up 0 bases and J gave up 6 bases; unmatched junction bases: 16. The germline CDR1 and CDR2 sequences are SGHAT and FQNNGV. As DNA, the CDR3 is TGTGCCAGCAGCTTAGATCCCCCTTTACTAGCGGCGATTTCCAATGAGCAGTTCTTC. Translating gives CASSLDPPLLAAISNEQFF.

The V call is TRBV6-5, the J call TRBJ2-1; D unresolved. The CDR3 is 12 residues long. Germline loops: CDR1 MNHEY, CDR2 SVGAGI. Trimming took off 2 bases at V and 8 bases at J, with 7 bases between the two ends. CDR3 nucleotide sequence: TGTGCCAGCAGTTACCTTGGGTATGAGCAGTTCTTC. This translates into CASSYLGYEQFF.

V and J are TRBV7-8 and TRBJ2-7; 9 nucleotides align to TRBD1. With V trimmed by 2 bases and J by 5 bases, 7 bases remained unmatched. Germline V gene data show CDR1 as SGHVS and CDR2 as FQNEAQ. This CDR3 is built from 15 residues. CDR3 residues: CASSLRRDRVDEQYF. In nucleotides, the CDR3 is TGTGCCAGCAGCTTAAGGCGGGACAGGGTCGACGAGCAGTACTTC.

A few counts support this clonotype. One junction end does not reproduce the germline sequence, and a read error may be involved. The chain couples TRBV4-3 to TRBJ1-5; D remains unclear. CDR3 size: 13 residues. CDR1 is LGHNA, CDR2 YSLEER, per germline. The CDR3 spells CASSQVPNRPQHF. The CDR3 coding sequence is TGCGCCAGCAGCCAAGTCCCTAATCGGCCCCAGCATTTT.

The V call is TRBV15, the J call TRBJ1-1, with 8 bases aligning to TRBD1. This CDR3 contains 14 residues. The V gene's germline CDR1 is LNHNV and CDR2 YYDKDF (reference sequence). V was pared by 2 bases and J by 4 bases, with 3 bases of the junction left unmatched. In DNA form, the CDR3 reads TGTGCCACCAGCAGACTTGGGACAGGCACTGAAGCTTTCTTT. Translation: CATSRLGTGTEAFF.

A few counts support this clonotype. The gene calls are TRBV30 and TRBJ1-6; no definite D call. The germline V gene encodes CDR1 GTSNPN and CDR2 SVGIG (reference sequence). With 5 bases removed from V and 2 bases from J, the gap between germline ends came to 7 bases. The CDR3 totals 13 residues. The DNA for the CDR3 is TGTGCCTGGGGAAGAGCCTATAATTCACCCCTCCACTTT. Its translation is CAWGRAYNSPLHF.

The rearrangement links TRBV9 to TRBJ2-7; D is tentatively TRBD1 or TRBD2 (5 bases each). Germline V gives CDR1 SGDLS, CDR2 YYNGEE. The CDR3 has 15 residues. V was cut by 0 bases and J by 3 bases, with 13 bases left in between. The CDR3 region is CASSVAGDGFYEQYF. In DNA form, the CDR3 reads TGTGCCAGCAGCGTAGCCGGGGACGGATTCTACGAGCAGTACTTC. The entire variable domain, with the rest obtained from reference TRBV9 and TRBJ2-7, is as follows: DSGVTQTPKHLITATGQRVTLRCSPRSGDLSVYWYQQSLDQGLQFLIQYYNGEERAKGNILERFSAQQFPDLHSELNLSSLELGDSALYFCASSVAGDGFYEQYFGPGTRLTVT.

This clonotype was found a few times. The J gene is TRBJ2-3, the V gene TRBV24-1; TRBD2 aligns across 14 bases. Germline V gene lookup returns CDR1 KGHDR and CDR2 SFDVKD. The CDR3 has 18 residues. Trimming removed 7 bases from V and 1 base from J; junction bases left unmatched: 9. CDR3: CATSFPGLAGVGTDTQYF. For the CDR3, the DNA is TGTGCCACCAGCTTCCCGGGACTAGCGGGAGTGGGCACAGATACGCAGTATTTT.

This clonotype came up a few times. This chain uses TRBV20-1 with TRBJ2-2; D not resolved. The CDR3 has 13 residues. The V gene lost 0 bases and the J gene lost 7 bases, with 9 bases spanning the gap. CDR1 is DFQATT and CDR2 is SNEGSKA in the germline V gene (reference sequence). The CDR3 nucleotides are TGCAGTGCTAGAGACCCCCTGGACGGGGAGCTGTTTTTT. Translation gives CSARDPLDGELFF.

This clonotype was observed many times. The chain employs TRBV12-3 or TRBV12-4 and TRBJ2-7, with 7 bases fitting TRBD1. V was clipped by 5 bases and J by 3 bases; unmatched bases: 1. The CDR3 is 12 amino acids. The CDR3 DNA reads as TGTGCCAGCAGTACAGGGGTCTACGAGCAGTACTTC. It translates to CASSTGVYEQYF.

The V gene is TRBV7-8, the J gene TRBJ2-7; 12 bases map to TRBD2. The CDR3 is 15 residues long. Germline V gene data show CDR1 as SGHVS and CDR2 as FQNEAQ. The V and J ends lost 5 bases and 0 bases, in that order; junction bases with no gene match: 2. The CDR3 is CASSGLAGSSYEQYF. DNA of the CDR3: TGTGCCAGCAGCGGACTAGCGGGGAGCTCCTACGAGCAGTACTTC. Supplemented by reference TRBV7-8 and TRBJ2-7, the full variable domain reads GAGVSQSPRYKVAKRGQDVALRCDPISGHVSLFWYQQALGQGPEFLTYFQNEAQLDKSGLPSDRFFAERPEGSVSTLKIQRTQQEDSAVYLCASSGLAGSSYEQYFGPGTRLTVT.

In its sample, this clonotype was seen a few times. A junction end diverges from the germline sequence, so it may reflect a read error. The V call is TRBV7-9, the J call TRBJ2-1, with TRBD1 as a possible D gene (6 bases). This CDR3 spans 14 amino acids. Germline V gene data show CDR1 as SEHNR and CDR2 as FQNEAQ (reference sequence). Here the CDR3 reads CAGSPYRDRNEQFF. CDR3 bases: TGTGCCGGCAGCCCATACAGGGACCGTAATGAGCAGTTCTTC.

This clonotype has a count of ten or more. The chain couples TRBV6-2 or TRBV6-3 to TRBJ2-1; TRBD2 agrees at 12 bases. The CDR3 is made up of 15 amino acids. With V trimmed by 5 bases and J by 9 bases, 8 bases remained unmatched. Germline loops: CDR1 MNHEY, CDR2 SVGEGT. CDR3 loop: CASSPSGRAYVEQFF. As DNA, the CDR3 is TGTGCCAGCAGTCCTAGCGGGAGGGCCTATGTTGAGCAGTTCTTC.

This clonotype was detected ten times or more. This chain joins TRBV12-3 or TRBV12-4 and TRBJ1-2; D remains ambiguous. V shed 4 bases and J shed 4 bases, with 7 bases lying between them. The CDR3 loop spans 12 amino acids. Here the CDR3 reads CASSSDLYGYTF. For the CDR3, the DNA is TGTGCCAGCAGTTCGGACCTCTATGGCTACACCTTC.

The chain combines TRBV20-1 with TRBJ2-3; TRBD2 matches at 10 bases. There are 14 residues in the CDR3. The junction had 5 bases not matched to a gene; V was cut back by 4 bases and J by 4 bases. CDR1 and CDR2 (germline): DFQATT, SNEGSKA (reference sequence). The CDR3 loop is CSANPSGRSDTQYF. CDR3 coding DNA: TGCAGTGCTAACCCTAGCGGGAGATCAGATACGCAGTATTTT.

The rearrangement links TRBV7-2 to TRBJ2-2; D is possibly TRBD2 (5 bases). The germline V gene has CDR1 SGHTA and CDR2 FQGNSA. The CDR3 length is 11 residues. Trimming left V 5 bases short and J 9 bases short, with 7 bases between. CDR3 sequence (DNA): TGTGCCAGCAGCCCGGGGAGGGAGCTGTTTTTT. Its protein is CASSPGRELFF.

This clonotype has more than one count but fewer than ten. The rearrangement links TRBV6-1 to TRBJ1-1; D gene ambiguous. This CDR3 is built from 13 residues. The germline V and J ends were trimmed by 7 bases and 0 bases, with 9 bases remaining between them. Germline V gene data show CDR1 as MNHNS and CDR2 as SASEGT. The CDR3 DNA sequence: TGTGCCAGCACGAACAGCATGAACACTGAAGCTTTCTTT. This gives the protein CASTNSMNTEAFF.

This clonotype was seen repeatedly, ten times or more. The rearrangement joins TRBV12-3 or TRBV12-4 to TRBJ2-7, with a possible D match to TRBD2 (5 bases). V lost 6 bases, J lost 6 bases, and 12 bases lay in between. This CDR3 contains 12 residues. As DNA, the CDR3 is TGTGCCAGCAGCCGCGACTATCGCGAGCAGTACTTC. This encodes CASSRDYREQYF.

In this sample, this clonotype turned up many times. The V gene is TRBV11-2, the J gene TRBJ2-7; TRBD2 aligns across 8 bases. V shed 5 bases and J 6 bases; nucleotides not matched to a gene: 6. Per germline, CDR1 SGHAT and CDR2 FQNNGV. This CDR3 region has 13 residues. The CDR3 region has the DNA TGTGCCAGCAGCGCGGGGACTAGGGGCGAGCAGTACTTC. Translation: CASSAGTRGEQYF.

In its sample, this clonotype was seen once. The chain joins TRBV29-1 to TRBJ2-7, with D maybe TRBD2 (6 bases). CDR1 is SQVTM and CDR2 is ANQGSEA in the germline V gene. The CDR3 length is 12 residues. Trimming took 7 bases from V and 5 from J, leaving 15 bases between them. CDR3 sequence: CSAVTRNDEQYF. The CDR3 DNA reads as TGCAGCGCCGTGACTAGGAACGACGAGCAGTACTTC.

J is TRBJ2-1 and V is TRBV9; no reliable D call. Germline V gene lookup returns CDR1 SGDLS and CDR2 YYNGEE. V gave up 3 bases and J gave up 5 bases, with 15 bases separating them. CDR3 length: 15 residues. DNA of the CDR3: TGTGCCAGCAGCGGAGGAAGGACCCGGGACAATGAGCAGTTCTTC. Its translation: CASSGGRTRDNEQFF. The full variable domain, in which reference TRBV9 and TRBJ2-1 provide the parts outside the CDR3, is DSGVTQTPKHLITATGQRVTLRCSPRSGDLSVYWYQQSLDQGLQFLIQYYNGEERAKGNILERFSAQQFPDLHSELNLSSLELGDSALYFCASSGGRTRDNEQFFGPGTRLTVL.

This chain uses TRBV18 with TRBJ2-7; tentative D call: TRBD2 (6 bases). This CDR3 contains 14 residues. The V gene's germline CDR1 is KGHSH and CDR2 LQKENI. Trimming took off 6 bases at V and 2 bases at J, with 14 bases between the two ends. The CDR3 region has the DNA TGTGCCAGCTCGAGCCCGGGAGTCGCCTACGAGCAGTACTTC. This encodes CASSSPGVAYEQYF.

This clonotype was detected many times. The chain is built from TRBV20-1 and TRBJ1-1, with no clear D. The V gene lost 3 bases and the J gene lost 4 bases, with 12 bases spanning the gap. Germline V gives CDR1 DFQATT, CDR2 SNEGSKA (reference sequence). There are 13 residues in the CDR3. The CDR3 loop reads CSASKGGGTEAFF. CDR3 sequence (DNA): TGCAGTGCTAGTAAAGGAGGAGGCACTGAAGCTTTCTTT.

The chain uses TRBV4-1 and TRBJ1-4, with 9 positions matching TRBD1. The CDR3 sequence is 15 residues long. V lost 6 bases, J lost 8 bases, and 10 bases stayed unmatched. From germline, CDR1 is MGHRA and CDR2 YSYEKL. CDR3 nucleotide sequence: TGCGCCAGCAGGTATACCGGGACAGGGAGCGAAAAACTGTTTTTT. Translated: CASRYTGTGSEKLFF.

V is TRBV5-1 and J is TRBJ2-1, with TRBD2 matching 16 bases. CDR3 length: 19 amino acids. The J segment lost 0 bases and the V segment lost 4 bases, leaving 7 bases of the junction unmatched. Per the germline V gene, CDR1 is SGHRS and CDR2 is YFSETQ. CDR3 nucleotides: TGCGCCAGCAGCCCAGGGACTAGCGGGGGGGGGAGCTCCTACAATGAGCAGTTCTTC. Protein product: CASSPGTSGGGSSYNEQFF.

The table lists this clonotype with a few counts. The chain carries TRBV20-1 and TRBJ2-5; D is unresolved. CDR3 length: 12 residues. Germline V lookup: CDR1 DFQATT, CDR2 SNEGSKA (reference sequence). V was clipped by 6 bases and J by 1 base, with 9 bases between them. The CDR3 is CSAHKGQETQYF. The CDR3 DNA follows: TGCAGTGCCCACAAGGGCCAAGAGACCCAGTACTTC.

This clonotype was seen more than once but under ten times. The rearrangement links TRBV6-1 to TRBJ2-1, with D hard to call. Germline V lookup: CDR1 MNHNS, CDR2 SASEGT. This CDR3 is 16 amino acids long. V dropped 5 bases and J dropped 3 bases, with 17 bases sitting between them. This CDR3 is CASSPPPPSSYNEQFF. The DNA for the CDR3 is TGTGCCAGCAGTCCCCCACCCCCCAGCAGCTACAATGAGCAGTTCTTC.

About this clonotype: A read error may explain this, as a much larger clone is one base away. The chain carries TRBV12-3 or TRBV12-4 and TRBJ2-3, with 7 nucleotides matching TRBD1. The length of the CDR3 is 14 residues. V shed 9 bases and J 0 bases; nucleotides not matched to a gene: 6. CDR3 sequence reads: CARIDRASTDTQYF. Written as DNA, the CDR3 is TGTGCCAGAATCGACAGGGCCAGCACAGATACGCAGTATTTT.

This clonotype was found many times. The chain combines TRBV2 with TRBJ1-1; possible D gene TRBD1, 6 bases. This CDR3 is built from 12 residues. Germline loops: CDR1 SNHLY, CDR2 FYNNEI. The V end lost 7 bases, the J end lost 5 bases, and 11 bases lay between the germline ends. In nucleotides, the CDR3 is TGTGCCAGCAAAGGGGGAGGGACTGAAGCTTTCTTT. It translates to CASKGGGTEAFF.